These T cell receptor beta chains were read from a single sample in a study of early T cells in non-severe SARS-CoV-2 infection. TCRdb ran MiXCR on the 5' RACE reads and lists one entry per CDR3 protein. In the table there are tens of thousands of distinct CDR3 sequences, about 8.4% of which are singletons. Sequenced material: whole blood. The receptors were gathered from an adult who was a healthcare worker with PCR-confirmed SARS-CoV-2 infection or an uninfected control (not recorded which). CDR3s include the opening cysteine and the closing phenylalanine or tryptophan. D genes are given only for firm matches. The size entry is marked missing in some rows and otherwise reads once, few, many or a size class.

abundance	len	v_gene	d_gene	j_gene	CDR3aa	CDR3nt
-	12	TRBV30	-	TRBJ1-1	CAWSIGNTEAFF	TGTGCCTGGAGTATCGGGAACACTGAAGCTTTCTTT
-	17	TRBV5-1	TRBD2	TRBJ2-3	CASSLASAGGLADTQYF	TGCGCCAGCAGCTTGGCCAGCGCGGGAGGGCTGGCAGATACGCAGTATTTT
few	16	TRBV9	-	TRBJ2-3	CASSGRGGYSTDTQYF	TGTGCCAGCAGCGGAAGAGGGGGATACTCCACAGATACGCAGTATTTT
few	17	TRBV28	TRBD1	TRBJ1-1	CASSSPLTGKVNTEAFF	TGTGCCAGCAGTTCCCCACTGACAGGGAAGGTGAACACTGAAGCTTTCTTT
few	13	TRBV6-6	-	TRBJ2-2	CASSPPRPGELFF	TGTGCCAGCAGTCCCCCCAGGCCCGGGGAGCTGTTTTTT
-	15	TRBV7-2	TRBD2	TRBJ2-7	CASSPTGTSWSEQYF	TGTGCCAGCAGCCCCACGGGGACTAGCTGGAGTGAGCAGTACTTC
-	14	TRBV5-1	TRBD2	TRBJ2-3	CASAGTSGADTQYF	TGCGCCAGCGCCGGGACTAGCGGGGCAGATACGCAGTATTTT
few	13	TRBV28	-	TRBJ2-1	CASSTRPYNEQFF	TGTGCCAGCAGTACTCGGCCTTACAATGAGCAGTTCTTC
many	14	TRBV18	TRBD1	TRBJ2-7	CASSPGTGSGEQYF	TGTGCCAGCTCACCCGGGACAGGGAGCGGCGAGCAGTACTTC
few	13	TRBV20-1	-	TRBJ1-5	CSARVWANQPQHF	TGCAGTGCTAGGGTCTGGGCTAATCAGCCCCAGCATTTT
many	15	TRBV6-4	-	TRBJ2-1	CASSDSEGSYNEQFF	TGTGCCAGCAGTGACTCAGAAGGCTCCTACAATGAGCAGTTCTTC
few	13	TRBV28	-	TRBJ2-7	CASSDPATYEQYF	TGTGCCAGCAGCGACCCCGCGACCTACGAGCAGTACTTC
-	14	TRBV19	-	TRBJ2-7	CASSPRWGSYEQYF	TGTGCCAGTAGTCCCCGATGGGGCTCCTACGAGCAGTACTTC
-	13	TRBV5-4	-	TRBJ1-1	CASSIDRGTEAFF	TGTGCCAGCAGCATAGACCGCGGCACTGAAGCTTTCTTT
few	14	TRBV5-1	TRBD1	TRBJ1-1	CASSLGTGYTEAFF	TGCGCCAGCAGCTTGGGGACAGGGTACACTGAAGCTTTCTTT
many	13	TRBV3-1	-	TRBJ2-1	CASSPVLRGEQFF	TGTGCCAGCAGCCCGGTACTCCGTGGTGAGCAGTTCTTC
-	15	TRBV5-6	TRBD2	TRBJ2-7	CASSLAGLASYEQYF	TGTGCCAGCAGCTTGGCGGGACTAGCTTCCTACGAGCAGTACTTC
many	16	TRBV28	-	TRBJ2-6	CASSGWTFSGANVLTF	TGTGCCAGCAGTGGTTGGACCTTCTCTGGGGCCAACGTCCTGACTTTC
many	18	TRBV5-1	-	TRBJ2-1	CASSLVPESDFAYNEQFF	TGCGCCAGCAGCTTGGTTCCAGAGTCGGACTTTGCGTACAATGAGCAGTTCTTC
-	13	TRBV12-3/TRBV12-4	-	TRBJ1-1	CASSFQGDTEAFF	TGTGCCAGCAGTTTTCAAGGGGACACTGAAGCTTTCTTT
many	14	TRBV9	-	TRBJ1-1	CASSVVPSNTEAFF	TGTGCCAGCAGCGTAGTCCCGTCGAACACTGAAGCTTTCTTT
few	15	TRBV5-5	TRBD2	TRBJ2-2	CVSSRGGPSSGELFF	TGTGTCAGCAGCCGCGGGGGACCTAGTAGCGGGGAGCTGTTTTTT
-	16	TRBV7-6	-	TRBJ1-1	CASSLTQAVMNTEAFF	TGTGCCAGCAGCTTAACCCAGGCTGTCATGAACACTGAAGCTTTCTTT
many	15	TRBV7-3	-	TRBJ2-3	CASTPDGASTDTQYF	TGTGCCAGCACCCCTGACGGGGCTAGCACAGATACGCAGTATTTT
-	16	TRBV27	-	TRBJ1-2	CASSPLGGKWPYGYTF	TGTGCCAGCAGCCCCCTTGGAGGGAAGTGGCCTTATGGCTACACCTTC
many	16	TRBV28	-	TRBJ2-7	CASSSPDSPIGYEQYF	TGTGCCAGCAGTTCTCCTGACAGCCCGATTGGCTACGAGCAGTACTTC
many	13	TRBV7-6	-	TRBJ1-2	CASSLDRLGGYTF	TGTGCCAGCAGCCTCGACAGGTTGGGCGGCTACACCTTC
many	13	TRBV19	-	TRBJ2-7	CASSADATYEQYF	TGTGCCAGTAGTGCGGACGCAACCTACGAGCAGTACTTC
few	14	TRBV5-4	-	TRBJ2-1	CASSFSGTGDEQFF	TGTGCCAGCAGCTTTAGTGGGACTGGTGATGAGCAGTTCTTC
many	16	TRBV12-3/TRBV12-4	-	TRBJ2-6	CASTGRFISGANVLTF	TGTGCCAGCACCGGCAGGTTTATCTCTGGGGCCAACGTCCTGACTTTC
few	15	TRBV20-1	-	TRBJ2-3	CSASQAGDSTDTQYF	TGCAGTGCTAGTCAGGCAGGAGATAGCACAGATACGCAGTATTTT
few	15	TRBV5-1	-	TRBJ2-6	CASSSRSSGANVLTF	TGCGCCAGCAGCTCCCGTTCCTCTGGGGCCAACGTCCTGACTTTC
many	18	TRBV15	TRBD1	TRBJ2-7	CATSTYSTGTGSSYEQYF	TGTGCCACCAGCACATACTCAACTGGGACAGGGAGCTCCTACGAGCAGTACTTC
many	14	TRBV7-3	-	TRBJ1-1	CASSLGQINTEAFF	TGTGCCAGCAGCTTAGGACAGATTAACACTGAAGCTTTCTTT
-	13	TRBV6-1	-	TRBJ2-7	CASGYVPSYEQYF	TGTGCCAGCGGGTACGTTCCGTCCTACGAGCAGTACTTC
-	16	TRBV20-1	-	TRBJ2-3	CSARDRRLARTDTQYF	TGCAGTGCTAGAGATCGCAGGCTAGCGCGAACAGATACGCAGTATTTT
many	13	TRBV7-9	-	TRBJ2-5	CASSRAAGETQYF	TGTGCCAGCAGCCGGGCCGCGGGAGAGACCCAGTACTTC
few	18	TRBV24-1	TRBD2	TRBJ2-1	CATSDPSGRRSSYNEQFF	TGTGCCACCAGTGACCCTAGCGGGAGGAGGTCGTCCTACAATGAGCAGTTCTTC
many	17	TRBV18	TRBD2	TRBJ2-1	CASSPPGLAGGYNEQFF	TGTGCCAGCTCACCTCCGGGACTAGCGGGAGGTTACAATGAGCAGTTCTTC
-	15	TRBV19	-	TRBJ1-5	CASHPIRGGNQPQHF	TGTGCCAGCCACCCTATTCGGGGGGGCAATCAGCCCCAGCATTTT
many	14	TRBV7-9	-	TRBJ1-5	CASSPDGFNQPQHF	TGTGCCAGCAGCCCGGACGGATTTAATCAGCCCCAGCATTTT
many	11	TRBV10-3	-	TRBJ2-5	CAIRDLETQYF	TGTGCCATCAGGGACCTGGAGACCCAGTACTTC
many	12	TRBV10-2	-	TRBJ1-1	CATRDGVTEAFF	TGCGCCACCAGGGACGGTGTCACTGAAGCTTTCTTT
-	15	TRBV7-8	-	TRBJ2-3	CASSPTTPGTDTQYF	TGTGCCAGCAGCCCCACCACTCCCGGGACAGATACGCAGTATTTT
-	16	TRBV13	TRBD2	TRBJ2-7	CASSPHGLAGSYEQYF	TGTGCCAGCAGCCCTCACGGACTAGCGGGTTCCTACGAGCAGTACTTC
-	17	TRBV5-4	TRBD2	TRBJ2-1	CASSPGLASLAYNEQIF	TGTGCCAGCAGCCCGGGACTAGCTTCTTTAGCCTACAATGAGCAGATCTTC